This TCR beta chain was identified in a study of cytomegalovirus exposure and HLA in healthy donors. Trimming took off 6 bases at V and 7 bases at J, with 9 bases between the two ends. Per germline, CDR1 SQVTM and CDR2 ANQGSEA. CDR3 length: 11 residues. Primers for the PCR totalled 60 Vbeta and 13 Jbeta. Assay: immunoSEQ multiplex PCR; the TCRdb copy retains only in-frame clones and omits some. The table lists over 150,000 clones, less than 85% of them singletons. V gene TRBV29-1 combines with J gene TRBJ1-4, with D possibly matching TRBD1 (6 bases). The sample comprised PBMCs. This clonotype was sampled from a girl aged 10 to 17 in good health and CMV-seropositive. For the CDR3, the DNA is TGCAGCGTGGGACAAGGTGAAAAACTGTTTTTT. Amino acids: CSVGQGEKLFF.